The text below deals with one TCR beta chain. The target antigen is unknown. This entry belongs to a study of blood T cells in healthy people across ages. General study results and limits: The fall in TCR beta diversity per million T cells was roughly linear with age. TCR beta diversity tracked closely with naive T cell percentage. Naive CD4+ cell counts and diversity both ran higher in long-lived than in aged donors.

The second PCR ran roughly 7 to 12 cycles with a sample-barcoded 5' primer and J-beta primers. TCRdb independently ran MiXCR on the 5' RACE reads; one entry per CDR3 protein. This sample has 1.4 million to 1.5 million distinct CDR3 sequences; approximately 38% occur once, and the top ten carry 7% to 9%. The clonotype was recovered from a woman between 18 and 29 years old in good health. The sample comprised blood.

The CDR3 coding sequence is TGTGCCAGCATTCTAGGACTAGCGGGGAATACAGATACGCAGTATTTT. As protein: CASILGLAGNTDTQYF. V usage is TRBV2 and J usage is TRBJ2-3; 12 nucleotides align to TRBD2. CDR3 length: 16 amino acids. V lost 7 bases to trimming and J lost 3 bases; unmatched junction nucleotides: 8. CDR1 and CDR2 from the germline V gene are SNHLY and FYNNEI.